The source of this TCR beta chain is a study of blood T cell repertoires in COVID-19. At the level of the study: Acute and convalescent COVID-19 samples came from the United States, Italy and Spain. Sources were T cells, B-cell-depleted T cells, or PBMCs; the material itself was cDNA or gDNA.

Source study methods: Nucleated cell number was recorded as an estimate derived from reference gene primer amplification. Sequencing was performed with immunoSEQ multiplex PCR; in TCRdb, only in-frame clones are kept and a portion is missing. V, J and clone size are those of that table, while D and trimming were read from the DNA. The repertoire consists of approximately 300,000 clones, with around 83% occurring once and the leading ten covering approximately 1.2%. The CDR3 is made up of 15 amino acids. The trim removed 4 bases at V and 5 bases at J, leaving 7 bases unmatched. CDR1 is SGDLS and CDR2 is YYNGEE in the germline V gene.

This TCR was recovered from a woman aged 45-65 years with acute or convalescent COVID-19. Sequencing was performed on peripheral blood. The chain recombines TRBV9 with TRBJ2-3; 10 nucleotides line up with TRBD1. Here the CDR3 reads CASSPGTGVGDTQYF. The DNA of the CDR3 is TGTGCCAGCAGCCCCGGGACAGGGGTAGGAGATACGCAGTATTTT. The full variable domain, completed using reference TRBV9 and TRBJ2-3, is DSGVTQTPKHLITATGQRVTLRCSPRSGDLSVYWYQQSLDQGLQFLIQYYNGEERAKGNILERFSAQQFPDLHSELNLSSLELGDSALYFCASSPGTGVGDTQYFGPGTRLTVL.